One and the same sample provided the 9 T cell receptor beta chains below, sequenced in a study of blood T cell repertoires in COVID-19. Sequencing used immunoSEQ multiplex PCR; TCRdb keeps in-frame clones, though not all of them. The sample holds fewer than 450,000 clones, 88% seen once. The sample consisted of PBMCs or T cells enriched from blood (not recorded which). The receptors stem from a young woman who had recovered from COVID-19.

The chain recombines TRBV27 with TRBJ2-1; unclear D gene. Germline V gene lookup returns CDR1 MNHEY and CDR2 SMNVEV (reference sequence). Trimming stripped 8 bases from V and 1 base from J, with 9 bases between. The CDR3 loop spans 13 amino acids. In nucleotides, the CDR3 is TGTGCCAGCGGCCTCAGTTCCTACAATGAGCAGTTCTTC. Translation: CASGLSSYNEQFF.

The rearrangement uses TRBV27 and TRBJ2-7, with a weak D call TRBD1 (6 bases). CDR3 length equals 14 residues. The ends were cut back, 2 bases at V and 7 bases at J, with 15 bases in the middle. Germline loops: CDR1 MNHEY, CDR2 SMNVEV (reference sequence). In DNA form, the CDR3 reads TGTGCCAGCAGTTTAAGGGACAAGTCGTCTGAGCAGTACTTC. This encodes CASSLRDKSSEQYF.

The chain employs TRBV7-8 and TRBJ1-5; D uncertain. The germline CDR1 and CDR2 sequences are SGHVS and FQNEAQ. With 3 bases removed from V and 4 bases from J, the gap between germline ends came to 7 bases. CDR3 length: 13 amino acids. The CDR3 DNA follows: TGTGCCAGCAGCTTTACGAGGAATCAGCCCCAGCATTTT. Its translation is CASSFTRNQPQHF.

CDR3 nucleotide sequence: TGTGCCAGCAGTGAATCAAGGGGGTTCTACGAGCAGTACTTC. Amino acid sequence: CASSESRGFYEQYF. J is TRBJ2-7 and V is TRBV6-1; D is possibly TRBD1 (6 bases). With 2 bases removed from V and 3 bases from J, the gap between germline ends came to 11 bases. The CDR3 has 14 amino acids. The germline V gene has CDR1 MNHNS and CDR2 SASEGT.

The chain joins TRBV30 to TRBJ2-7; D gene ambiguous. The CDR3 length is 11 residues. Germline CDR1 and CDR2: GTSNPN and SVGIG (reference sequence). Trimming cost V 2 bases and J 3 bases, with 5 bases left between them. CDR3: CAWSIGYEQYF. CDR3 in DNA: TGTGCCTGGAGTATCGGCTACGAGCAGTACTTC.

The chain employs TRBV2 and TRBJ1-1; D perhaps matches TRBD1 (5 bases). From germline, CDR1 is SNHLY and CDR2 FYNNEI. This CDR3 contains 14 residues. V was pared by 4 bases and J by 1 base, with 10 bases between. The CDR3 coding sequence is TGTGCCAGCAGTGGAAGAAGGGGGAACACTGAAGCTTTCTTT. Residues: CASSGRRGNTEAFF.

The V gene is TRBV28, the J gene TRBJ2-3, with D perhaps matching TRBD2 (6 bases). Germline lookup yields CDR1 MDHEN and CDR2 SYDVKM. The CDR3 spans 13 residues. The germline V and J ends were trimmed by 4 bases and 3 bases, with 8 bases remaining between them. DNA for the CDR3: TGTGCCAGCAGTTGGGAGGAAACAGATACGCAGTATTTT. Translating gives CASSWEETDTQYF.

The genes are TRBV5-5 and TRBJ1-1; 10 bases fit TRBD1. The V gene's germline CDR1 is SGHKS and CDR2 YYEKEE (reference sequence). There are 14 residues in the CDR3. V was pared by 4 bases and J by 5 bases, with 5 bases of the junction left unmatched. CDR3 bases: TGTGCCAGCAGCCTAGGGACAGGGGATACTGAAGCTTTCTTT. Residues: CASSLGTGDTEAFF.

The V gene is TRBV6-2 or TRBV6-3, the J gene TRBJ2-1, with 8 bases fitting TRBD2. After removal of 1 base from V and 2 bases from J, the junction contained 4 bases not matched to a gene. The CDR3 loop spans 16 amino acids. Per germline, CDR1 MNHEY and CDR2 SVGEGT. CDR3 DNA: TGTGCCAGCAGTTACTACGGCGGGGGGCCCTACAATGAGCAGTTCTTC. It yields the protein CASSYYGGGPYNEQFF.